These 31 T cell receptor beta chains originate from one sample sequenced in a study of Ad26.COV2.S vaccination and SARS-CoV-2 variants. This table comes from immunoSEQ multiplex PCR, and its TCRdb copy is limited to in-frame clones, with some not included. The table has around 300,000 clones, about 87% seen once. Treatment: over 15 received Ad26.COV2.S at low or high dose, single or two shots; roughly five received placebo; per-sample allocation not given. Repertoires come from day 63 after the first vaccine or placebo injection. The sequencing here drew on peripheral blood, taken in a trial of Ad26.COV2.S vaccine versus placebo. These TCRs come from a person aged 18-65 years who received the Ad26.COV2.S COVID-19 vaccine or a placebo.

The V and J genes are TRBV5-1 and TRBJ1-1, with 10 bases lining up with TRBD1. The CDR3 contains 16 residues. Germline CDR1 and CDR2: SGHRS and YFSETQ. Unmatched junction bases numbered 7, after V lost 4 bases and J lost 1 base. The CDR3 loop reads CASSPGQGPQNTEAFF. The DNA for the CDR3 is TGCGCCAGCAGCCCGGGACAGGGGCCTCAGAACACTGAAGCTTTCTTT.

Worth noting for this clone: Other DNA sequences within the sample encode an identical CDR3. V and J are TRBV18 and TRBJ2-5; no clear D. V was clipped by 3 bases and J by 4 bases, with 3 bases between them. The CDR3 length is 11 residues. Germline V gives CDR1 KGHSH, CDR2 LQKENI. CDR3 residues: CASSPRETQYF. The CDR3 nucleotides read TGTGCCAGCTCACCGAGAGAGACCCAGTACTTC.

The chain uses TRBV6-2 or TRBV6-3 and TRBJ1-1, with D unclear. The CDR3 consists of 13 residues. Germline V gene lookup returns CDR1 MNHEY and CDR2 SVGEGT. Trimming shortened V by 4 bases and J by 0 bases, and 6 bases separated the two germline ends. CDR3 nucleotides: TGTGCCAGCAGTTTGGGCATGAACACTGAAGCTTTCTTT. It yields the protein CASSLGMNTEAFF.

This sequence joins TRBV5-1 and TRBJ1-1; D might be TRBD1 (5 bases). This CDR3 region has 14 residues. Germline CDR1 reads SGHRS; CDR2 reads YFSETQ. Trimming removed 4 bases from V and 1 base from J, with 11 bases in between. The CDR3 nucleotides are TGCGCCAGCAGCCTCGACGGGGGGAACACTGAAGCTTTCTTT. Residues: CASSLDGGNTEAFF.

CDR3 DNA sequence: TGTGCCAGCAGTTTGGACAGGCCCTCTGAAGCTTTCTTT. Its protein product is CASSLDRPSEAFF. The chain has TRBV7-3 and TRBJ1-1; 7 bases are a match to TRBD1. V lost 6 bases to trimming and J lost 6 bases; unmatched junction nucleotides: 7. Germline-derived CDR1 and CDR2 are SGHTA and FQGTGA. This CDR3 has 13 residues.

The chain couples TRBV7-3 to TRBJ2-2; D perhaps matches TRBD2 (6 bases). Trimming removed 5 bases from V and 4 bases from J, with 17 bases in between. The CDR3 spans 16 residues. Germline-derived CDR1 and CDR2 are SGHTA and FQGTGA. The CDR3 loop is CASSPRLGRSTGELFF. The CDR3 nucleotides are TGTGCCAGCAGCCCCCGACTAGGGCGTAGCACCGGGGAGCTGTTTTTT.

The chain recombines TRBV3-1 (or the pseudogene TRBV3-2) with TRBJ1-1; D might be TRBD1 (5 bases). There are 15 residues in the CDR3. Germline lookup yields CDR1 LGHDT and CDR2 YNNKEL (reference sequence). V shed 1 base and J shed 1 base, with 10 bases lying between them. CDR3 nucleotide sequence: TGTGCCAGCAGCCAAGTGAGGACACGGAACACTGAAGCTTTCTTT. Translated: CASSQVRTRNTEAFF.

This clone was observed once. This chain joins TRBV7-2 and TRBJ2-3, with D perhaps TRBD1 (5 bases). The germline V and J ends were trimmed by 2 bases and 4 bases, with 13 bases remaining between them. This CDR3 has 15 residues. Germline V gene sequence: CDR1 SGHTA, CDR2 FQGNSA. CDR3 nucleotide sequence: TGTGCCAGCAGCTTAATTGGGGCCGCATCAGATACGCAGTATTTT. This sequence encodes CASSLIGAASDTQYF.

V usage is TRBV7-3 and J usage is TRBJ2-4; 9 bases are a match to TRBD1. The CDR3 loop spans 19 amino acids. Germline assignment: CDR1 SGHTA and CDR2 FQGTGA. The V gene end was trimmed by 2 bases and the J gene end by 0 bases; junction bases not matched to a gene: 11. As DNA, the CDR3 is TGTGCCAGCAGCTTAGCAGGGGGGACAGGGCCTCTAGCCAAAAACATTCAGTACTTC. Protein product: CASSLAGGTGPLAKNIQYF.

The genes are TRBV5-1 and TRBJ1-2; D might be TRBD1 (5 bases). Germline assignment: CDR1 SGHRS and CDR2 YFSETQ. V shed 0 bases and J shed 9 bases, with 9 bases lying between them. The CDR3 runs to 12 residues. CDR3 in amino acids: CASSLAWGSYTF. The CDR3 region has the DNA TGCGCCAGCAGCTTGGCCTGGGGGAGCTACACCTTC.

The chain couples TRBV4-1 to TRBJ2-1, with D possibly being TRBD1 or TRBD2 (5 bases each). The V and J ends lost 2 bases and 4 bases respectively, with 18 bases between them. Germline V lookup: CDR1 MGHRA, CDR2 YSYEKL. The CDR3 covers 17 residues. Here the CDR3 DNA reads TGCGCCAGCAGCCAACTACCACAGCAGGGACCATACAATGAGCAGTTCTTC. It codes for CASSQLPQQGPYNEQFF.

The sample holds one count of this clone. The V and J genes are TRBV6-5 and TRBJ2-7; D may be TRBD1 or TRBD2 (5 bases each). V was clipped by 1 base and J by 6 bases, with 7 bases between them. The CDR3 has 12 residues. The V gene's germline CDR1 is MNHEY and CDR2 SVGAGI. CDR3 DNA: TGTGCCAGCAGTTACTGGGACGGCGAGCAGTACTTC. This translates into CASSYWDGEQYF.

The chain combines TRBV4-1 with TRBJ1-1; D call uncertain. The CDR3 length is 15 residues. Trimming stripped 1 base from V and 0 bases from J, with 9 bases between. Looked up from germline, CDR1 is MGHRA and CDR2 is YSYEKL. CDR3 nucleotides: TGCGCCAGCAGCCAAGCAACGGGGATGAACACTGAAGCTTTCTTT. As protein: CASSQATGMNTEAFF.

The sample holds a few counts of this clone. The rearrangement uses TRBV21-1 and TRBJ2-5. TRBV21-1 is recorded as a pseudogene. The CDR3 spans 14 residues. CDR3 nucleotide sequence: TGTGCCTACCGGGGCAGGAGACACCAAGAGACCCAGTACTTC. Protein: CAYRGRRHQETQYF.

The genes are TRBV2 and TRBJ1-6; tentatively, D is TRBD1 (5 bases). V was shortened by 4 bases and J by 3 bases, with 7 bases between the two germline ends. Germline lookup yields CDR1 SNHLY and CDR2 FYNNEI. The CDR3 has 14 residues. The CDR3 sequence: CASSAGGYNSPLHF. The CDR3 DNA follows: TGTGCCAGCAGTGCCGGGGGCTATAATTCACCCCTCCACTTT.

The chain is built from TRBV6-5 and TRBJ2-1, with D possibly TRBD2 on 5 matching bases. This CDR3 has 13 residues. Per the germline V gene, CDR1 is MNHEY and CDR2 is SVGAGI. V lost 7 bases, J lost 9 bases, and 16 bases lay in between. CDR3 coding DNA: TGTGCCAGCAACCCTAGCACCGTCGGTGAGCAGTTCTTC. It specifies CASNPSTVGEQFF.

This clone was recorded once. This chain connects TRBV9 to TRBJ2-2, with D hard to call. Germline V lookup: CDR1 SGDLS, CDR2 YYNGEE. V was cut by 4 bases and J by 2 bases, with 24 bases left in between. This CDR3 region has 19 residues. DNA of the CDR3: TGTGCCAGCAGCCCACGAAACTTAGGACCTAACATTAACACCGGGGAGCTGTTTTTT. It yields the protein CASSPRNLGPNINTGELFF.

This clone was detected only once. J is TRBJ1-1 and V is TRBV19; 9 bases are shared with TRBD1. Germline values: CDR1 LNHDA, CDR2 SQIVND (reference sequence). After removal of 6 bases from V and 6 bases from J, the junction contained 8 bases not matched to a gene. There are 14 residues in the CDR3. The CDR3 here is CASRIQGAPAEAFF. As DNA, the CDR3 is TGTGCCAGTAGGATACAGGGGGCGCCGGCTGAAGCTTTCTTT. The variable domain in full, completed from reference TRBV19 and TRBJ1-1, reads DGGITQSPKYLFRKEGQNVTLSCEQNLNHDAMYWYRQDPGQGLRLIYYSQIVNDFQKGDIAEGYSVSREKKESFPLTVTSAQKNPTAFYLCASRIQGAPAEAFFGQGTRLTVV.

V and J are TRBV28 and TRBJ2-1; maybe TRBD1 (5 bases). V was trimmed by 3 bases and J by 4 bases, leaving 7 bases between them. The CDR3 spans 13 residues. CDR1 and CDR2 (germline): MDHEN, SYDVKM. The CDR3 is CASSLTAYNEQFF. The CDR3 DNA follows: TGTGCCAGCAGTTTGACAGCATACAATGAGCAGTTCTTC.

This sequence joins TRBV9 and TRBJ2-1; D is perhaps TRBD1 or TRBD2 (5 bases each). The V gene's germline CDR1 is SGDLS and CDR2 YYNGEE. V was clipped by 0 bases and J by 6 bases, with 19 bases between them. This CDR3 is built from 17 residues. CDR3 nucleotides: TGTGCCAGCAGCGTAGGGGGATCGGGGCACACAAGCAATGAGCAGTTCTTC. Translation gives CASSVGGSGHTSNEQFF.

This clone was seen just once. The J gene is TRBJ2-7, the V gene TRBV7-3, with D perhaps TRBD2 (5 bases). This CDR3 is built from 15 residues. Germline V CDR1 and CDR2: SGHTA, FQGTGA. V was cut by 0 bases and J by 7 bases, with 16 bases left in between. This CDR3 is CASSLTHAPEVEQYF. CDR3 DNA sequence: TGTGCCAGCAGCTTAACCCATGCTCCGGAGGTAGAGCAGTACTTC.

The CDR3 DNA reads TGTGCCAGCAGTGAAATCCCAGGGGGTGTAAGGCGAGATACGCAGTATTTT. Translated: CASSEIPGGVRRDTQYF. V gene TRBV6-1 combines with J gene TRBJ2-3, with 7 bases aligning to TRBD1. Germline-derived CDR1 and CDR2 are MNHNS and SASEGT. J was trimmed by 5 bases and V by 2 bases; bases with no gene match: 13. This CDR3 comprises 17 residues.

This clone was seen a single time. The CDR3 reads CATSRGKGSGGRETQYF. The CDR3 DNA reads TGTGCCACCAGCAGAGGAAAGGGTAGCGGGGGGAGAGAGACCCAGTACTTC. J is TRBJ2-5 and V is TRBV15, with 10 bases lining up with TRBD2. J lost 4 bases, V lost 1 base, and 9 bases had no gene match. The CDR3 is 17 amino acids. Germline CDR1 and CDR2: LNHNV and YYDKDF (reference sequence).

This clone was observed a single time. The chain uses TRBV7-8 and TRBJ1-5; TRBD1 agrees at 7 bases. The germline V gene has CDR1 SGHVS and CDR2 FQNEAQ. The CDR3 extends over 17 amino acids. J gave up 4 bases and V 4 bases, and 13 bases lay outside the gene matches. CDR3 protein: CASSSFQRGQRNQPQHF. The CDR3 region has the DNA TGTGCCAGCAGCTCATTCCAAAGGGGACAGCGTAATCAGCCCCAGCATTTT.

The rearrangement uses TRBV5-8 and TRBJ2-1; a possible D gene is TRBD1 (5 bases). Germline-derived CDR1 and CDR2 are SGHTS and YDEGEE. This CDR3 has 15 amino acids. V lost 0 bases to trimming and J lost 0 bases, with 7 bases between them. The CDR3 region is CASSLARASYNEQFF. DNA of the CDR3: TGTGCCAGCAGCTTGGCCAGGGCCTCCTACAATGAGCAGTTCTTC.

This clone was counted many times. The junction departs from the called germline gene at one end, perhaps through a read error. The gene calls are TRBV6-1 and TRBJ2-1; the match to TRBD2 covers 14 bases. From germline, CDR1 is MNHNS and CDR2 SASEGT. The CDR3 loop spans 15 amino acids. The CDR3 reads CASREGTSGSDEQFF. The DNA for the CDR3 is TGTGCCAGCAGAGAAGGGACTAGCGGGAGTGATGAGCAGTTCTTC.

The J gene is TRBJ1-3, the V gene TRBV6-2 or TRBV6-3; D ambiguous. Germline V gene lookup returns CDR1 MNHEY and CDR2 SVGEGT. The CDR3 runs 13 residues. V shed 4 bases and J shed 3 bases, with 7 bases lying between them. The CDR3 here is CASSFTLGNTIYF. The CDR3, as DNA: TGTGCCAGCAGTTTCACACTTGGAAACACCATATATTTT.

The chain has TRBV13 and TRBJ2-3; tentatively, D is TRBD1 or TRBD2 (6 bases each). Trimming removed 2 bases at V and 0 bases at J, with 12 bases between. Germline V gene data show CDR1 as PRHDT and CDR2 as FYEKMQ (reference sequence). There are 16 residues in the CDR3. CDR3 in amino acids: CASSLNGGTSTDTQYF. The CDR3 DNA is TGTGCCAGCAGCTTAAACGGGGGCACTAGCACAGATACGCAGTATTTT. Full variable domain (rest looked up from reference TRBV13 and TRBJ2-3): AAGVIQSPRHLIKEKRETATLKCYPIPRHDTVYWYQQGPGQDPQFLISFYEKMQSDKGSIPDRFSAQQFSDYHSELNMSSLELGDSALYFCASSLNGGTSTDTQYFGPGTRLTVL.

The V and J genes are TRBV29-1 and TRBJ2-7; 9 nucleotides agree with TRBD2. V shed 6 bases and J 3 bases; nucleotides not matched to a gene: 6. The CDR3 covers 13 residues. Germline V CDR1 and CDR2: SQVTM, ANQGSEA. CDR3 amino acids: CSVGTSSRYEQYF. CDR3 coding DNA: TGCAGCGTGGGGACTAGCTCTCGCTACGAGCAGTACTTC.

Only one count was recorded for this clone. V and J are TRBV19 and TRBJ2-7; D could derive from TRBD1 or TRBD2 (6 bases each). The germline CDR1 and CDR2 sequences are LNHDA and SQIVND (reference sequence). This CDR3 has 12 amino acids. The V and J ends lost 5 bases and 11 bases respectively, with 16 bases between them. The CDR3 nucleotides are TGTGCCAGTAGTGGTTCGGGGGCAAGTAAGTACTTC. This translates into CASSGSGASKYF.

The chain links TRBV29-1 to TRBJ1-2; D is unresolved. V was pared by 3 bases and J by 3 bases, with 11 bases between. CDR3 size: 13 residues. Germline V gene sequence: CDR1 SQVTM, CDR2 ANQGSEA. Here the CDR3 reads CSVDPADDYGYTF. The CDR3, as DNA: TGCAGCGTTGATCCAGCCGACGACTATGGCTACACCTTC.